This T cell receptor beta chain was profiled in a study of blood T cell repertoires in COVID-19. Across the study: The analysed material was cDNA or gDNA that came from T cells, B-cell-depleted T cells, or PBMCs.

Libraries were prepared by immunoSEQ multiplex PCR; TCRdb keeps only in-frame clonotypes and omits some of them. The sample consists of under 150,000 clones, about 79% of them appearing once. The TCR sequence derives from a woman older than 75 with active or convalescent COVID-19. Sequencing was done on a sample of peripheral blood.

CDR3: CASSQYGYEQYF. The CDR3 DNA is TGTGCCAGCAGCCAGTACGGGTACGAGCAGTACTTC. The V and J genes are TRBV6-5 and TRBJ2-7; unclear D gene. This CDR3 is 12 amino acids long. V lost 6 bases and J lost 4, with 10 bases in between. Germline CDR1 and CDR2: MNHEY and SVGAGI.